What follows is one T cell receptor (beta chain) and its context. The target antigen is unknown. Sequencing used immunoSEQ multiplex PCR; TCRdb keeps in-frame clones, though not all of them. Of tens of thousands of clones in the sample, approximately 91% were seen once. The CDR3 runs 15 residues. The V gene lost 6 bases and the J gene lost 0 bases, with 12 bases spanning the gap. Germline CDR1 and CDR2: SNHLY and FYNNEI. These data originate in a study of cytomegalovirus exposure and HLA in healthy donors. Study-level results: In vitro data verified a few CMV-associated chains as specific for CMV antigens. The classifier reportedly diagnosed cytomegalovirus status with high specificity and sensitivity. Within the 100 to 150 validation repertoires, first-cohort TCR clusters tended to co-occur, according to a later analysis.

The receptor's source is a man aged 30-40 years in good health and CMV-seronegative. The V gene is TRBV2, the J gene TRBJ1-3, with D perhaps TRBD1 (6 bases). Material: PBMCs. This CDR3 is CASRSQGFSGNTIYF. Here the CDR3 DNA reads TGTGCCAGCAGGAGCCAGGGGTTCTCTGGAAACACCATATATTTT.